These 27 T cell receptor beta chains share one sample of origin, sequenced in a study of blood T cells in healthy people across ages. Primers used in a second PCR of about 7 to 12 cycles were a sample-barcoded 5' primer and a J-beta primer mix. TCRdb used MiXCR to reprocess the 5' RACE reads, holding one entry per CDR3 protein. The sample includes 1.5 million to 2 million distinct CDR3 sequences, approximately 30% of them seen just once. Sequencing used blood. All receptors come from a woman in her 30s in good health.

This clonotype has just a few counts. The chain carries TRBV6-6 and TRBJ2-7; 13 positions agree with TRBD2. From germline, CDR1 is MNHNY and CDR2 SVGAGI (reference sequence). V dropped 5 bases and J dropped 5; count of bases not matched to a gene: 12. This CDR3 is 17 amino acids long. The CDR3 loop is CASSLGLAGERTHEQYF. In DNA, the CDR3 is TGTGCCAGCAGTCTTGGACTAGCGGGAGAACGAACCCACGAGCAGTACTTC.

This rearrangement joins TRBV28 to TRBJ1-5; D gene ambiguous. From germline, CDR1 is MDHEN and CDR2 SYDVKM. Trimming stripped 3 bases from V and 9 bases from J, with 6 bases between. The CDR3 contains 11 residues. The DNA for the CDR3 is TGTGCCAGCAGTTTGAAGGGGCCCCAGCATTTT. It specifies CASSLKGPQHF.

Only a few counts were recorded for this clonotype. V and J are TRBV10-2 and TRBJ2-5, with D possibly TRBD2 on 6 matching bases. Near its end, the DNA agrees better with TRBJ2-7, so the J call may be wrong. From germline, CDR1 is WSHSY and CDR2 SAAADI. This CDR3 is built from 15 residues. The CDR3 is CASTEEGILRSEQYF. CDR3 sequence (DNA): TGCGCCAGCACCGAGGAGGGGATACTTCGGTCCGAGCAGTACTTC.

There are a few counts of this clonotype. V and J are TRBV5-1 and TRBJ2-3, with 8 bases that match TRBD2. Germline trimming cut 5 bases from V and 1 base from J; bases unmatched to any gene: 12. The CDR3 contains 17 residues. Looked up from germline, CDR1 is SGHRS and CDR2 is YFSETQ. The chain's CDR3 is CASSSGTRIGGTDTQYF. CDR3 nucleotides: TGCGCCAGCAGTTCCGGGACTAGAATTGGGGGCACAGATACGCAGTATTTT.

This clonotype appeared a few times. The germline gene is not matched at one end of the junction; a read error may be the cause. The chain is built from TRBV25-1 and TRBJ1-5; possible D gene TRBD1, 6 bases. Per germline, CDR1 MGHDK and CDR2 SYGVNS. The CDR3 loop spans 14 amino acids. CDR3 in DNA: TGTGCCAGCAGTGACAGGGGTAGCCATCAGCCCCAGCATTTT. It yields the protein CASSDRGSHQPQHF.

This clonotype was seen more than once but under ten times. The genes are TRBV4-3 and TRBJ2-3, with 9 bases aligning to TRBD2. The CDR3 is 15 residues long. Germline assignment: CDR1 LGHNA and CDR2 YSLEER. Germline trimming cut 4 bases from V and 6 bases from J; bases unmatched to any gene: 8. The DNA for the CDR3 is TGCGCCAGCAGCCCTCGTCCTAGCGGGGACGATACGCAGTATTTT. This gives the protein CASSPRPSGDDTQYF.

The rearrangement links TRBV30 to TRBJ1-1, with 7 positions matching TRBD1. This CDR3 is built from 12 residues. With V trimmed by 3 bases and J by 4 bases, 2 bases remained unmatched. Per the germline V gene, CDR1 is GTSNPN and CDR2 is SVGIG (reference sequence). CDR3 in DNA: TGTGCCTGGAGAGACAGGGCCACTGAAGCTTTCTTT. Its translation is CAWRDRATEAFF. Full variable domain (rest looked up from reference TRBV30 and TRBJ1-1): SQTIHQWPATLVQPVGSPLSLECTVEGTSNPNLYWYRQAAGRGLQLLFYSVGIGQISSEVPQNLSASRPQDRQFILSSKKLLLSDSGFYLCAWRDRATEAFFGQGTRLTVV.

This clonotype has at least ten counts. The rearrangement links TRBV28 to TRBJ2-7; no firm D call. The germline V and J ends were trimmed by 6 bases and 4 bases, with 10 bases remaining between them. The CDR3 covers 12 residues. Germline CDR1 is MDHEN and CDR2 is SYDVKM. The CDR3 region is CASSRSLYEQYF. CDR3 coding DNA: TGTGCCAGCAGCCGATCCTTATACGAGCAGTACTTC. The variable domain in full, with the rest retrieved from reference TRBV28 and TRBJ2-7, is DVKVTQSSRYLVKRTGEKVFLECVQDMDHENMFWYRQDPGLGLRLIYFSYDVKMKEKGDIPEGYSVSREKKERFSLILESASTNQTSMYLCASSRSLYEQYFGPGTRLTVT.

The chain carries TRBV28 and TRBJ2-1; unclear D gene. The CDR3 totals 16 residues. The germline CDR1 and CDR2 sequences are MDHEN and SYDVKM. V lost 10 bases to trimming and J lost 9 bases, with 28 bases between them. This CDR3 reads CANNPGWAVSRSEQFF. The DNA of the CDR3 is TGTGCCAACAACCCCGGATGGGCGGTCTCAAGAAGTGAGCAGTTCTTC.

The rearrangement joins TRBV5-5 to TRBJ2-7; D may be TRBD1 (6 bases). This CDR3 spans 14 amino acids. The V and J ends lost 2 bases and 1 base respectively, with 10 bases between them. Per germline, CDR1 SGHKS and CDR2 YYEKEE (reference sequence). The CDR3, as DNA: TGTGCCAGCAGCTTTGTGGGACAATCCTACGAGCAGTACTTC. It translates to CASSFVGQSYEQYF.

The chain carries TRBV28 and TRBJ1-2; D is unresolved. The V and J ends lost 7 bases and 8 bases respectively, with 23 bases between them. CDR3 length: 15 residues. CDR1 is MDHEN and CDR2 is SYDVKM in the germline V gene. The chain's CDR3 is CASNPSSSGAIGYTF. In DNA, the CDR3 is TGTGCCAGCAACCCCTCCTCCAGTGGAGCTATCGGCTACACCTTC.

This clonotype was counted a few times. The V and J genes are TRBV25-1 and TRBJ2-5; D is uncertain. Germline CDR1 reads MGHDK; CDR2 reads SYGVNS. The CDR3 is made up of 14 amino acids. Trimming shortened V by 8 bases and J by 0 bases, and 13 bases separated the two germline ends. CDR3 DNA sequence: TGTGCCAGCCCGGCGAACGCCAACCAAGAGACCCAGTACTTC. Translating gives CASPANANQETQYF. The full variable domain, in which reference TRBV25-1 and TRBJ2-5 provide the parts outside the CDR3, is EADIYQTPRYLVIGTGKKITLECSQTMGHDKMYWYQQDPGMELHLIHYSYGVNSTEKGDLSSESTVSRIRTEHFPLTLESARPSHTSQYLCASPANANQETQYFGPGTRLLVL.

This clonotype was seen a few times. The genes are TRBV27 and TRBJ2-7; 7 bases align to TRBD2. From germline, CDR1 is MNHEY and CDR2 SMNVEV (reference sequence). With 3 bases clipped from V and 6 bases from J, the junction kept 17 bases outside the gene matches. CDR3 length: 17 residues. In nucleotides, the CDR3 is TGTGCCAGCAGTTTCCAAAAACACGGGGGGATTTTTGCCGAGCAGTACTTC. Amino acids: CASSFQKHGGIFAEQYF.

This clonotype was picked up one time. V and J are TRBV20-1 and TRBJ1-4; TRBD1 agrees at 12 bases. V lost 3 bases to trimming and J lost 7 bases; unmatched junction nucleotides: 6. Per germline, CDR1 DFQATT and CDR2 SNEGSKA (reference sequence). The CDR3 sequence is 15 residues long. DNA of the CDR3: TGCAGTGCTAGTGGGGGACAGGGGGCCTTTGAAAAACTGTTTTTT. It is translated as CSASGGQGAFEKLFF.

The rearrangement joins TRBV20-1 to TRBJ2-7; TRBD2 matches at 11 bases. Per germline, CDR1 DFQATT and CDR2 SNEGSKA (reference sequence). This CDR3 comprises 15 residues. The V gene end was trimmed by 0 bases and the J gene end by 2 bases; junction bases not matched to a gene: 3. CDR3 in amino acids: CSAREGLAVPYEQYF. Written as DNA, the CDR3 is TGCAGTGCTAGAGAGGGACTAGCGGTGCCCTACGAGCAGTACTTC.

This clonotype was seen at least ten times. This chain connects TRBV10-2 to TRBJ1-2, with D possibly TRBD1 on 6 matching bases. V was pared by 6 bases and J by 8 bases, with 13 bases between. The germline V gene encodes CDR1 WSHSY and CDR2 SAAADI. The CDR3 is made up of 12 amino acids. In nucleotides, the CDR3 is TGCGCCAGCAGGGAACAGGGTATGGGCTACACCTTC. It is translated as CASREQGMGYTF.

This clonotype was counted only a few times. The chain has TRBV20-1 and TRBJ2-1; 16 bases line up with TRBD2. Germline trimming cut 5 bases from V and 3 bases from J; bases unmatched to any gene: 10. The CDR3 consists of 18 residues. Germline values: CDR1 DFQATT, CDR2 SNEGSKA (reference sequence). CDR3 sequence: CSASGGTSGRGLYNEQFF. The CDR3 nucleotides read TGCAGTGCTTCAGGGGGGACTAGCGGGAGGGGGCTCTACAATGAGCAGTTCTTC.

This clonotype was picked up a small number of times. The genes are TRBV7-2 and TRBJ2-7; possible D gene TRBD2, 5 bases. The germline V gene encodes CDR1 SGHTA and CDR2 FQGNSA. V lost 6 bases and J 3 bases, leaving 18 bases between the germline ends. This CDR3 is built from 15 residues. CDR3 sequence reads: CASSLRGATFYEQYF. CDR3 DNA: TGTGCCAGCAGTCTCCGGGGTGCGACCTTCTACGAGCAGTACTTC. The full variable domain, its missing parts supplied by reference TRBV7-2 and TRBJ2-7, is GAGVSQSPSNKVTEKGKDVELRCDPISGHTALYWYRQSLGQGLEFLIYFQGNSAPDKSGLPSDRFSAERTGGSVSTLTIQRTQQEDSAVYLCASSLRGATFYEQYFGPGTRLTVT.

This rearrangement joins TRBV11-2 to TRBJ2-7, with TRBD2 as a possible D gene (7 bases). This CDR3 has 14 amino acids. Germline values: CDR1 SGHAT, CDR2 FQNNGV. The V gene lost 3 bases and the J gene lost 6 bases, with 15 bases spanning the gap. The CDR3 loop is CASSLGGRFSEQYF. The CDR3 bases are TGTGCCAGCAGCTTGGGGGGGCGGTTCTCCGAGCAGTACTTC.

This clonotype has only a few counts. The V call is TRBV2, the J call TRBJ2-3, with 9 bases identical to TRBD1. The V segment lost 4 bases and the J segment 6 bases; nucleotides outside the gene matches: 2. CDR3 length equals 13 residues. The germline V gene has CDR1 SNHLY and CDR2 FYNNEI. This CDR3 reads CASSGDREDTQYF. CDR3 DNA: TGTGCCAGCAGTGGGGACAGGGAGGATACGCAGTATTTT. The full variable domain, completed using reference TRBV2 and TRBJ2-3, is EPEVTQTPSHQVTQMGQEVILRCVPISNHLYFYWYRQILGQKVEFLVSFYNNEISEKSEIFDDQFSVERPDGSNFTLKIRSTKLEDSAMYFCASSGDREDTQYFGPGTRLTVL.

This clonotype came up a few times. The chain is built from TRBV7-2 and TRBJ1-1, with D tentatively TRBD1 (5 bases). CDR1 is SGHTA, CDR2 FQGNSA, per germline. The CDR3 is 17 residues long. V was trimmed by 5 bases and J by 3 bases, leaving 22 bases between them. Here the CDR3 DNA reads TGTGCCAGCAGCCGCGGGTGGGGAGGGACCATGGACACTGAAGCTTTCTTT. Translating it yields CASSRGWGGTMDTEAFF.

The CDR3 DNA reads as TGCGCCAGCAGCCAGGGGGGGCATGGGGACAATGAGCAGTTCTTC. Protein: CASSQGGHGDNEQFF. The chain employs TRBV4-1 and TRBJ2-1, with D possibly matching TRBD2 (7 bases). CDR1 is MGHRA and CDR2 is YSYEKL in the germline V gene. V was pared by 3 bases and J by 5 bases, with 14 bases between. The CDR3 spans 15 residues.

This chain joins TRBV10-3 and TRBJ2-5; 9 positions match TRBD2. V dropped 10 bases and J dropped 2; count of bases not matched to a gene: 8. The CDR3 covers 14 residues. Germline values: CDR1 ENHRY, CDR2 SYGVKD. CDR3 in DNA: TGTGCCACAGGAGTTGCGGGAGGGCAAGAGACCCAGTACTTC. Its protein product is CATGVAGGQETQYF.

This clonotype was counted at least ten times. CDR3 sequence: CSAPRDTQETQYF. CDR3 nucleotide sequence: TGCAGTGCTCCCAGGGATACTCAAGAGACCCAGTACTTC. The chain links TRBV20-1 to TRBJ2-5; possible D gene TRBD1, 5 bases. Trimming left V 5 bases short and J 2 bases short, with 12 bases between. Germline V gives CDR1 DFQATT, CDR2 SNEGSKA (reference sequence). CDR3 size: 13 residues.

In its sample, this clonotype was seen a few times. The chain combines TRBV11-3 with TRBJ2-1, with 9 bases aligning to TRBD2. V shed 5 bases and J 4 bases; nucleotides not matched to a gene: 6. Per the germline V gene, CDR1 is SGHNT and CDR2 is YENEEA. The length of the CDR3 is 15 residues. The CDR3, as DNA: TGTGCCAGCAGCCGAGGACTAGCGTTTTACAATGAGCAGTTCTTC. Translated: CASSRGLAFYNEQFF.

A few counts support this clonotype. This chain links TRBV6-5 with TRBJ2-7; 11 nucleotides agree with TRBD1. This CDR3 is built from 15 residues. CDR1 and CDR2 (germline): MNHEY, SVGAGI. With 4 bases clipped from V and 5 bases from J, the junction kept 7 bases outside the gene matches. The DNA for the CDR3 is TGTGCCAGCAGTTCTCCGGGACAGGGGGGCCACGAGCAGTACTTC. This sequence encodes CASSSPGQGGHEQYF.

The chain has TRBV20-1 and TRBJ1-4; 9 bases match TRBD1. In germline, CDR1 is DFQATT, CDR2 SNEGSKA (reference sequence). CDR3 size: 14 residues. Unmatched junction bases numbered 6, after V lost 3 bases and J lost 7 bases. The CDR3 coding sequence is TGCAGTGCTAGGGAACAGGGGGCGATTGAAAAACTGTTTTTT. This gives the protein CSAREQGAIEKLFF.